This paragraph covers one T cell receptor beta chain sequence. Its antigen is still unknown. A read error may account for a junction end that differs from germline. This sample is part of a study of early T cells in non-severe SARS-CoV-2 infection. Looking at the study overall: Bulk RNA from unsorted whole blood was sequenced; chains were unpaired.

Study observations and caveats: Missing private and CD4 specificities, VDJdb matching favored anti-spike CD8 responses.

Individual cDNA molecules carried attached unique molecular identifiers. A single record per CDR3 protein comes from TCRdb applying MiXCR to the 5' RACE reads. Seen here are tens of thousands of distinct CDR3 sequences, roughly 12% observed once, and the top ten hold over 1.1%. Germline V lookup: CDR1 LNHDA, CDR2 SQIVND (reference sequence). The CDR3 length is 13 residues. The genes are TRBV19 and TRBJ2-7, with D tentatively TRBD1 (6 bases). The sample here was whole blood, taken at baseline. The origin of this receptor is an adult who was a healthcare worker with PCR-confirmed SARS-CoV-2 infection or an uninfected control (not recorded which). The CDR3 nucleotides read TGTGCCTGTAGTATAGGGACACTCTACGAGCAGTACTTC. Amino acids: CACSIGTLYEQYF.